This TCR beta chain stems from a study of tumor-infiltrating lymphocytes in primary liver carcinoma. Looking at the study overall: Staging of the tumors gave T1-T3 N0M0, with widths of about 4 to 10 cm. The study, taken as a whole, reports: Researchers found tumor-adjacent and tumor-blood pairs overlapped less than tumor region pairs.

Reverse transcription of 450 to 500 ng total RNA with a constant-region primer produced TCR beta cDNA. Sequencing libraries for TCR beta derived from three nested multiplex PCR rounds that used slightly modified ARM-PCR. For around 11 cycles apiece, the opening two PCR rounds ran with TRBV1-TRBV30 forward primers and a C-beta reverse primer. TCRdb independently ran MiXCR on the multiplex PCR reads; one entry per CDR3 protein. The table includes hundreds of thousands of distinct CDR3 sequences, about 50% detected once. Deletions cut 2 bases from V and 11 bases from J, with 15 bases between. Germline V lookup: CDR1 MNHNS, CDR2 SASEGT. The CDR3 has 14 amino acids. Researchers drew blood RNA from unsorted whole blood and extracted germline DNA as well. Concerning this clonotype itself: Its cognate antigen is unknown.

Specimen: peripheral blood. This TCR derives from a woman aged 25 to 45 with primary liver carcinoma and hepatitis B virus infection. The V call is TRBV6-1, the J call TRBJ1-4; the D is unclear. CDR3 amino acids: CASSESWSVEKLFF. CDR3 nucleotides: TGTGCCAGCAGTGAAAGTTGGAGTGTTGAGAAACTGTTTTTT.